This TCR beta chain was profiled in a study of CD4 T cells in relation to SARS-CoV-2 and coronaviruses. Generated by immunoSEQ multiplex PCR, the TCRdb table keeps only in-frame clones and is missing some. The sample has more than 20,000 clones; roughly 76% are singletons. In the case of this clone: Its antigen is not identified.

The V gene's germline CDR1 is LNHNV and CDR2 YYDKDF (reference sequence). The CDR3 runs to 16 residues. The V gene end was trimmed by 1 base and the J gene end by 7 bases; junction bases not matched to a gene: 8. The unexposed donors gave CD4+ T cells in about 2010-2018, prior to COVID-19. After roughly ten days of culture, CD4+ T cells were isolated. The TCR originated in a human donor in good health. The chain carries TRBV15 and TRBJ2-2; 8 bases map to TRBD2. The sample taken for sequencing was CD4+ T cells from PBMCs, cultured in vitro. The CDR3 nucleotides are TGTGCCACCAGCAGAGTCCCGGGAGGGGGTGGCGGGGAGCTGTTTTTT. It is translated as CATSRVPGGGGGELFF. The complete variable domain, with remaining parts taken from reference TRBV15 and TRBJ2-2, reads DAMVIQNPRYQVTQFGKPVTLSCSQTLNHNVMYWYQQKSSQAPKLLFHYYDKDFNNEADTPDNFQSRRPNTSFCFLDIRSPGLGDTAMYLCATSRVPGGGGGELFFGEGSRLTVL.